A selection of T cell receptor beta chains follows, all from one sample in a study of blood T cell repertoires in COVID-19. Clones were sequenced by immunoSEQ multiplex PCR, and TCRdb holds only the in-frame ones, with some missing. The sample consists of around 83,000 clones, roughly 89% of them appearing once. The sequenced sample consisted of peripheral blood. The receptors originated from a man aged 45-65 years with active or convalescent COVID-19. The conserved cysteine and the conserved F or W are not part of the CDR3 here.

j_call: TRBJ1-3; v_call: TRBV7-7; cdr3_length: 13; cdr3_aa: ASSPGRGNGNTIY
j_call: TRBJ2-7; v_call: TRBV5-8; cdr3_length: 15; cdr3_aa: ASSLVLGGNLGYEQY
j_call: TRBJ2-6; v_call: TRBV6-5; cdr3_length: 13; cdr3_aa: ATSNSGPGANVLT
j_call: TRBJ2-3; v_call: TRBV7-8; cdr3_length: 12; cdr3_aa: ASIELASTDTQY
j_call: TRBJ1-3; v_call: TRBV4-3; cdr3_length: 13; cdr3_aa: ASGQGANSGNTIY
j_call: TRBJ2-5; v_call: TRBV4-2; cdr3_length: 14; cdr3_aa: ASSQDSGGPPETQY
j_call: TRBJ2-6; v_call: TRBV24-1; cdr3_length: 15; cdr3_aa: ATSVGQGALGANVLT
j_call: TRBJ1-1; v_call: TRBV9; cdr3_length: 14; cdr3_aa: ASRPRGGLMNTEAF
j_call: TRBJ2-7; v_call: TRBV24-1; cdr3_length: 13; cdr3_aa: ATSDANRGIYEQY
j_call: TRBJ1-5; v_call: TRBV7-6; cdr3_length: 11; cdr3_aa: ASSLQGDQPQH
j_call: TRBJ2-3; v_call: TRBV5-1; cdr3_length: 14; cdr3_aa: ASSLGTSGSTDTQY
j_call: TRBJ1-2; v_call: TRBV30; cdr3_length: 14; cdr3_aa: AWIGLRDSSNYGYT
j_call: TRBJ2-2; v_call: TRBV5-1; cdr3_length: 14; cdr3_aa: ASSLVARTNTGELF
j_call: TRBJ2-3; v_call: TRBV5-1; cdr3_length: 13; cdr3_aa: ASSLGASDTDTQY
j_call: TRBJ1-1; v_call: TRBV18; cdr3_length: 13; cdr3_aa: ASSPDRRLNTEAF
j_call: TRBJ2-7; v_call: TRBV4-1; cdr3_length: 13; cdr3_aa: ASSQEYRGPYEQY
j_call: TRBJ1-5; v_call: TRBV20-1; cdr3_length: 14; cdr3_aa: SASPQGLGGNQPQH
j_call: TRBJ1-1; v_call: TRBV29-1; cdr3_length: 11; cdr3_aa: SVVSVQNTEAF
j_call: TRBJ2-3; v_call: TRBV5-1; cdr3_length: 13; cdr3_aa: ASSLAGQGSDTQY
j_call: TRBJ1-5; v_call: TRBV3-1/TRBV3-2; cdr3_length: 14; cdr3_aa: ASSQDSGDSNQPQH
j_call: TRBJ1-5; v_call: TRBV19; cdr3_length: 13; cdr3_aa: ASTRTGGFNQPQH
j_call: TRBJ1-6; v_call: TRBV2; cdr3_length: 12; cdr3_aa: ASSEVVPLSALH
j_call: TRBJ2-5; v_call: TRBV30; cdr3_length: 12; cdr3_aa: AWTRGTVQETQY
j_call: TRBJ2-7; v_call: TRBV2; cdr3_length: 12; cdr3_aa: ASRRTGNAYEQY
j_call: TRBJ1-3; v_call: TRBV30; cdr3_length: 16; cdr3_aa: AWTSVWDRGRRGNTIY
j_call: TRBJ2-3; v_call: TRBV30; cdr3_length: 14; cdr3_aa: AWGKTGKRIADTQY
j_call: TRBJ2-5; v_call: TRBV5-4; cdr3_length: 13; cdr3_aa: ASSLGSTSGVAQY
j_call: TRBJ1-1; v_call: TRBV5-1; cdr3_length: 14; cdr3_aa: ASSLRTGTENTEAF
j_call: TRBJ1-5; v_call: TRBV7-2; cdr3_length: 13; cdr3_aa: ASSLESHSNQPQH
j_call: TRBJ2-3; v_call: TRBV4-1; cdr3_length: 13; cdr3_aa: ASSQDSMRTDTQY
j_call: TRBJ2-3; v_call: TRBV18; cdr3_length: 15; cdr3_aa: ASSRNRRGETTDTQY
j_call: TRBJ2-1; v_call: TRBV24-1; cdr3_length: 14; cdr3_aa: ATSDLSGGAYNEQF
j_call: TRBJ2-1; v_call: TRBV6-4; cdr3_length: 12; cdr3_aa: ASSVTSGSYEQF
j_call: TRBJ2-5; v_call: TRBV7-2; cdr3_length: 10; cdr3_aa: ASGGLSGTQY
j_call: TRBJ2-7; v_call: TRBV4-3; cdr3_length: 13; cdr3_aa: ASSQGTGETYEQY
j_call: TRBJ2-7; v_call: TRBV18; cdr3_length: 16; cdr3_aa: ASSPRLAGRTPSYEQY
j_call: TRBJ1-5; v_call: TRBV14; cdr3_length: 11; cdr3_aa: ASSPFAGQPQH
j_call: TRBJ2-1; v_call: TRBV3-1/TRBV3-2; cdr3_length: 12; cdr3_aa: ASSQLAGGVHQF
j_call: TRBJ1-2; v_call: TRBV2; cdr3_length: 11; cdr3_aa: ASTYGSGYGYT
j_call: TRBJ1-1; v_call: TRBV10-1; cdr3_length: 12; cdr3_aa: ASSDEGAITEAF
j_call: TRBJ1-3; v_call: TRBV6-1; cdr3_length: 13; cdr3_aa: ASSDSGTGGNTIY
j_call: TRBJ1-3; v_call: TRBV5-1; cdr3_length: 13; cdr3_aa: ASSLVAGSGNTIY
j_call: TRBJ2-7; v_call: TRBV7-2; cdr3_length: 12; cdr3_aa: ASSLNRVTREQY
j_call: TRBJ2-5; v_call: TRBV5-1; cdr3_length: 14; cdr3_aa: ASSSGLAGPQETQY
j_call: TRBJ1-1; v_call: TRBV6-1; cdr3_length: 10; cdr3_aa: ASSDRYTEAF